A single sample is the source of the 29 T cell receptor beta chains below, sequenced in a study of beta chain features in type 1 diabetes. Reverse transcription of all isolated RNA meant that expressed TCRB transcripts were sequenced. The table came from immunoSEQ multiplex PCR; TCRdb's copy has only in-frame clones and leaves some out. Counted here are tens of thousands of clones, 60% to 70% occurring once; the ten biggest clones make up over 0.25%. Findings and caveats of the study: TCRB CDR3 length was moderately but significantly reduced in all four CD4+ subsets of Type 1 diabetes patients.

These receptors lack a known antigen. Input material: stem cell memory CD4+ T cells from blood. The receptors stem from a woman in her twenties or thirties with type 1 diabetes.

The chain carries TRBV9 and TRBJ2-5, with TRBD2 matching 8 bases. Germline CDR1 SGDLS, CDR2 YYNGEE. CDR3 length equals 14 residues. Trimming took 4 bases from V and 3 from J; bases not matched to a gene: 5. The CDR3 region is CASSSGRVEETQYF. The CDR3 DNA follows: TGTGCCAGCAGCAGCGGGAGAGTGGAAGAGACCCAGTACTTC. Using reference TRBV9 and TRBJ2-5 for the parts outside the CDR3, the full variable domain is DSGVTQTPKHLITATGQRVTLRCSPRSGDLSVYWYQQSLDQGLQFLIQYYNGEERAKGNILERFSAQQFPDLHSELNLSSLELGDSALYFCASSSGRVEETQYFGPGTRLLVL.

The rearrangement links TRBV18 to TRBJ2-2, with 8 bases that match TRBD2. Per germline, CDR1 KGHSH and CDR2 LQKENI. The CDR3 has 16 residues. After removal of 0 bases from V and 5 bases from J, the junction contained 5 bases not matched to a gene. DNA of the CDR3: TGTGCCAGCTCACCACCGGTAGCGGGACTTACCGGGGAGCTGTTTTTT. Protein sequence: CASSPPVAGLTGELFF.

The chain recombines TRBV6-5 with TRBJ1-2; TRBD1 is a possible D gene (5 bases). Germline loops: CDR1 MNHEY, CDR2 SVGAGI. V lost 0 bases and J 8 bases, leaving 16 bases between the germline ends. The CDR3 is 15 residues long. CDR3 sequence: CASSYSITGLGGYTF. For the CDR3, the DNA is TGTGCCAGCAGTTACTCGATAACAGGTCTGGGAGGCTACACCTTC.

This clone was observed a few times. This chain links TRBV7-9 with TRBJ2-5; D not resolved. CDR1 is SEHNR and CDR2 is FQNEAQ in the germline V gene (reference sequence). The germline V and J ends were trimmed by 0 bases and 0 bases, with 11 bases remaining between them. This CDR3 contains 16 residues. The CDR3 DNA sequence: TGTGCCAGCAGCTTAGCGGTCCCACTCCACCAAGAGACCCAGTACTTC. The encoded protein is CASSLAVPLHQETQYF.

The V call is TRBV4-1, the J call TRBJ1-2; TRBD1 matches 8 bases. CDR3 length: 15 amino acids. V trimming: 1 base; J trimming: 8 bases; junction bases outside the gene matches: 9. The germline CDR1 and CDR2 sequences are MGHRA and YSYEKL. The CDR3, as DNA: TGCGCCAGCAGCCAAGCCATGGACAGGGACGAAGGCTACACCTTC. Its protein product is CASSQAMDRDEGYTF.

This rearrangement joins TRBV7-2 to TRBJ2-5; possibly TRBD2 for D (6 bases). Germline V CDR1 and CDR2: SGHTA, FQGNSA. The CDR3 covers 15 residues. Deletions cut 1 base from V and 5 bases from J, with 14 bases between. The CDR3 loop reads CASSLELASEETQYF. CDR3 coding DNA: TGTGCCAGCAGCTTAGAGTTGGCTAGCGAGGAGACCCAGTACTTC.

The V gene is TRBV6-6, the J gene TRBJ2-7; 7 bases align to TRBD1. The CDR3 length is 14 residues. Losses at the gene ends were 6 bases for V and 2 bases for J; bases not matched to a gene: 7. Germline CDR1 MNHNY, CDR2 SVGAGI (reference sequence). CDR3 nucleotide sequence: TGTGCCAGCAGGTTACCAGGGGGAACCTACGAGCAGTACTTC. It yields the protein CASRLPGGTYEQYF.

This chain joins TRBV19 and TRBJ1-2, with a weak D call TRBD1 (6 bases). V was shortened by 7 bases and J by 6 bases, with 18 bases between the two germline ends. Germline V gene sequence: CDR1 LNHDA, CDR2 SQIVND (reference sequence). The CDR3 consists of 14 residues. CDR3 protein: CASTGTPIVNGYTF. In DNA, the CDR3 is TGTGCCAGTACCGGGACACCGATAGTCAATGGCTACACCTTC. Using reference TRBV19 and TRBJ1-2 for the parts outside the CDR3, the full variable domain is DGGITQSPKYLFRKEGQNVTLSCEQNLNHDAMYWYRQDPGQGLRLIYYSQIVNDFQKGDIAEGYSVSREKKESFPLTVTSAQKNPTAFYLCASTGTPIVNGYTFGSGTRLTVV.

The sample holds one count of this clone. The chain's CDR3 is CASSKEGGTGFNEQFF. As DNA, the CDR3 is TGTGCCAGCAGCAAGGAAGGCGGGACGGGGTTCAATGAGCAGTTCTTC. This sequence joins TRBV11-3 and TRBJ2-1, with D possibly being TRBD2 (6 bases). The germline V gene has CDR1 SGHNT and CDR2 YENEEA. There are 16 residues in the CDR3. V lost 5 bases to trimming and J lost 6 bases, with 20 bases between them.

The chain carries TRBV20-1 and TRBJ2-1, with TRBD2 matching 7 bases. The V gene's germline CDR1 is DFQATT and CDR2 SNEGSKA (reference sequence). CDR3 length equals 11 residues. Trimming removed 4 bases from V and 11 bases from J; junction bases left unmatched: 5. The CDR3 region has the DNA TGCAGTGCTAACGAGCGGGGTAAGCAGTTCTTC. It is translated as CSANERGKQFF.

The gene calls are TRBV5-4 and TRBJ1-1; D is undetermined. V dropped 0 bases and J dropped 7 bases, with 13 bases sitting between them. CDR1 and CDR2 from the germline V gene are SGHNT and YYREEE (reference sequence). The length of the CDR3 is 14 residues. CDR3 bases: TGTGCCAGCAGCTTGGCCCCCGGAGGATATGAAGCTTTCTTT. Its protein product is CASSLAPGGYEAFF.

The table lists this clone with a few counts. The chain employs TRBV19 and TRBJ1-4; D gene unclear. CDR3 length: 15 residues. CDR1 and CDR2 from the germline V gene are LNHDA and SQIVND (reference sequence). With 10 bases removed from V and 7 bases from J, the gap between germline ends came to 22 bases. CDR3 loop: CATSPGRARLEKLFF. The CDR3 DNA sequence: TGTGCCACGAGCCCGGGTAGAGCGCGCCTTGAAAAACTGTTTTTT.

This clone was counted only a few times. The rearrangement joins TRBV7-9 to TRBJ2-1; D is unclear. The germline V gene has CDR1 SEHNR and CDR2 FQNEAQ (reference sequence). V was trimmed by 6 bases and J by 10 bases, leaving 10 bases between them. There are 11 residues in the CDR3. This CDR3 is CASRRNGEQFF. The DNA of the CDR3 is TGTGCCAGCAGGAGAAACGGGGAGCAGTTCTTC.

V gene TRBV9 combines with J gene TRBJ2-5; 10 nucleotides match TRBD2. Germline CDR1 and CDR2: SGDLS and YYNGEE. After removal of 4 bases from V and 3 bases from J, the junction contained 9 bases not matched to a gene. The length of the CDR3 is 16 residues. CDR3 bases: TGTGCCAGCAGCCTCGGGGCTAGCGGGAGTGAAGAGACCCAGTACTTC. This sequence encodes CASSLGASGSEETQYF.

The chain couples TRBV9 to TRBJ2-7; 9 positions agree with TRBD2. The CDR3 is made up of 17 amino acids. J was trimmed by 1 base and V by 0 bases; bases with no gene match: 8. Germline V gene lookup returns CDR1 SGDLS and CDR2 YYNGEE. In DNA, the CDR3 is TGTGCCAGCAGCGTAGGTAGCGGGAGCCGCTCGTCCTACGAGCAGTACTTC. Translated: CASSVGSGSRSSYEQYF.

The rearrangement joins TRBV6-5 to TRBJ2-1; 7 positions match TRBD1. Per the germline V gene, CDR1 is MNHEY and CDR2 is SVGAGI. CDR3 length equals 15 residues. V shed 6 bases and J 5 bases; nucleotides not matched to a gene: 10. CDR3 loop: CASSRHGTVDNEQFF. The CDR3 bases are TGTGCCAGCAGCAGGCATGGGACAGTGGACAATGAGCAGTTCTTC.

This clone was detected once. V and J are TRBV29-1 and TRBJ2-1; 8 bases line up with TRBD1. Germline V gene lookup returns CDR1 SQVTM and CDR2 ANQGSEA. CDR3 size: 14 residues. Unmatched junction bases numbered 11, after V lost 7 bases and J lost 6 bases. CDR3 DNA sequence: TGCAGCGCCGTGACAGGGGTGGTAAGCAATGAGCAGTTCTTC. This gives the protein CSAVTGVVSNEQFF.

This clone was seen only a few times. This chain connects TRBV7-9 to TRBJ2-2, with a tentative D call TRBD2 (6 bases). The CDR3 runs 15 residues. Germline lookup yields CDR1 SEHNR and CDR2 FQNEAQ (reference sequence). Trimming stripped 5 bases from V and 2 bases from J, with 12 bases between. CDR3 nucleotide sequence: TGTGCCAGCAGCCCCGGGACTCTAAACACCGGGGAGCTGTTTTTT. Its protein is CASSPGTLNTGELFF.

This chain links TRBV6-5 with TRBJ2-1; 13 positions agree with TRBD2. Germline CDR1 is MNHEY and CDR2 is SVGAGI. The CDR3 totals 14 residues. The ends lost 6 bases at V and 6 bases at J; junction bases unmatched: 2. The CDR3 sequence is CASSRLAGGNEQFF. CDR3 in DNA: TGTGCCAGCAGCAGACTAGCGGGAGGCAATGAGCAGTTCTTC.

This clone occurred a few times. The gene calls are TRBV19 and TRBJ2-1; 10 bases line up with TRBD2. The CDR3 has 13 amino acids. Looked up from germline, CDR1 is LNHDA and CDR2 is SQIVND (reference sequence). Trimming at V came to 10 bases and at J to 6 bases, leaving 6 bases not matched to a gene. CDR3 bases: TGTGCCACGGAAAGGACTAGCGGCAATGAGCAGTTCTTC. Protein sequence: CATERTSGNEQFF.

CDR3: CSAGQLTNTEAFF. Written as DNA, the CDR3 is TGCAGCGCTGGACAGCTTACCAACACTGAAGCTTTCTTT. The rearrangement links TRBV29-1 to TRBJ1-1, with D perhaps TRBD1 (6 bases). The V end lost 7 bases, the J end lost 2 bases, and 14 bases lay between the germline ends. In germline, CDR1 is SQVTM, CDR2 ANQGSEA. CDR3 size: 13 residues.

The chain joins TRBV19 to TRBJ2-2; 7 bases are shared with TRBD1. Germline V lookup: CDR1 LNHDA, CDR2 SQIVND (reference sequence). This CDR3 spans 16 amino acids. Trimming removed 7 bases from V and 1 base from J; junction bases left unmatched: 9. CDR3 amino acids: CASTPDRVRNTGELFF. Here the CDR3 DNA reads TGTGCCAGTACCCCCGACAGGGTGCGGAACACCGGGGAGCTGTTTTTT.

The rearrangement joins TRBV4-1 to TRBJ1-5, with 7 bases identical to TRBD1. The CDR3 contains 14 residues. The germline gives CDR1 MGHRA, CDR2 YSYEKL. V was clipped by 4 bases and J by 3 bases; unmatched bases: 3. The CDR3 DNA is TGCGCCAGCAGCCGGACAGGAATCAATCAGCCCCAGCATTTT. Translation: CASSRTGINQPQHF.

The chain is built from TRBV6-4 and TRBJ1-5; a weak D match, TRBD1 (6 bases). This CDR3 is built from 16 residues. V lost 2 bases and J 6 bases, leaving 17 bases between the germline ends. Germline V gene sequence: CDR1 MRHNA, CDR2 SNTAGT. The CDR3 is CASSDIRPVGAQPQHF. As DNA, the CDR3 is TGTGCCAGCAGTGACATACGGCCGGTGGGGGCTCAGCCCCAGCATTTT.

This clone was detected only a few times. The CDR3 loop reads CASSPYISQETQYF. CDR3 nucleotide sequence: TGTGCCAGCTCACCTTACATATCTCAAGAGACCCAGTACTTC. The V and J genes are TRBV18 and TRBJ2-5, with unresolved D. V lost 3 bases, J lost 2 bases, and 10 bases lay in between. The CDR3 is made up of 14 amino acids. Germline CDR1 reads KGHSH; CDR2 reads LQKENI.

The CDR3 protein is CATSPGGTNEKLFF. The CDR3 nucleotides read TGCGCCACTTCTCCGGGGGGTACTAATGAAAAACTGTTTTTT. This chain joins TRBV5-1 and TRBJ1-4, with D perhaps matching TRBD1 (5 bases). This CDR3 region has 14 residues. Trimming shortened V by 9 bases and J by 2 bases, and 14 bases separated the two germline ends. In germline, CDR1 is SGHRS, CDR2 YFSETQ.

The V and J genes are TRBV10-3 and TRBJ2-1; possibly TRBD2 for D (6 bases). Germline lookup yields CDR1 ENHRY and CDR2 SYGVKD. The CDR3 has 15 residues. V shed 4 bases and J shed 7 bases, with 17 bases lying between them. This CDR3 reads CAISVRDSLENEQFF. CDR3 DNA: TGTGCCATCAGTGTCCGGGACTCATTAGAAAATGAGCAGTTCTTC.

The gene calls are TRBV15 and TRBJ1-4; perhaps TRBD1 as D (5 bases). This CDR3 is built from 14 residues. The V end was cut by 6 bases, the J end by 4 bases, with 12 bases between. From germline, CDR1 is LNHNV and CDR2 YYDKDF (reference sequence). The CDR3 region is CATRRGTFNEKLFF. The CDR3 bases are TGTGCCACCAGGCGGGGCACGTTTAATGAAAAACTGTTTTTT.

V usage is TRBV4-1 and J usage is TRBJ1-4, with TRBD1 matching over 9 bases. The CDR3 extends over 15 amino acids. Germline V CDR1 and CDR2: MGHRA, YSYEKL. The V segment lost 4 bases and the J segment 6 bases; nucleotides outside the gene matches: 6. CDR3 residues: CASSRQGQGDEKLFF. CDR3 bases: TGCGCCAGCAGCCGACAGGGACAGGGAGATGAAAAACTGTTTTTT.